This TCR beta chain was obtained from a study of siplizumab effects on memory and regulatory T cells. Study results and caveats: The authors did not confirm suppressive function in proliferating Tregs from siplizumab cultures. Among mappable alloreactive CD4+ clones, the Treg-derived fraction averaged around 69% with siplizumab versus about 26% in controls. Naive or memory phenotype was unassignable for roughly 80-96% of proliferating CD4+ or CD8+ clones. There appeared to be greater diversity in naive T cells than in memory cells, and naive T cells seemed major contributors to the alloresponse.

The CDR3 covers 13 residues. Trimming stripped 1 base from V and 10 bases from J, with 8 bases between. Germline V gene lookup returns CDR1 SGHTA and CDR2 FQGNSA. Sequencing used immunoSEQ multiplex PCR; TCRdb keeps in-frame clones, though not all of them. The sample consists of about 120,000 clones, approximately 94% of them appearing once. On this clone: The antigen remains unidentified.

The sample comprised non-Treg CD4+ T cells sorted from blood. The clonotype comes from a human donor in good health. The chain combines TRBV7-2 with TRBJ2-6; D remains unclear. The CDR3 DNA sequence: TGTGCCAGCAGCTTAGACCCGATAAACGTCCTGACTTTC. Protein sequence: CASSLDPINVLTF.